These 14 T cell receptor beta chains were sequenced from one sample in a study of blood T cell repertoires in COVID-19 (dated by TCRdb to 2020 to 2021). Libraries were constructed by the immunoSEQ multiplex PCR assay. Entries here come from immuneACCESS through TCRdb and include only in-frame sequences with V and J called. Some clones fail to appear in such tables; in the studies checked, an unresolved V gene covers under half of the shortfall, and the cause of the remainder is unknown. The sample yields around 97,000 clones; approximately 87% were counted once. The ten largest clones take up about 20% of the sample. Specimen: peripheral blood. The receptors were gathered from a human donor in a cohort sampled during active COVID-19.

This clone was seen only once. The chain links TRBV7-2 to TRBJ2-7; 9 bases agree with TRBD2. The CDR3 contains 16 residues. Per germline, CDR1 SGHTA and CDR2 FQGNSA. V trimming: 1 base; J trimming: 6 bases; junction bases outside the gene matches: 10. The CDR3 DNA reads as TGTGCCAGCAGCTTAGTCGTTAGCGGGAGACCTAGCGAGCAGTACTTC. Encoded protein: CASSLVVSGRPSEQYF.

The chain carries TRBV6-6 and TRBJ2-1; 7 bases are shared with TRBD1. This CDR3 has 13 amino acids. Germline V gives CDR1 MNHNY, CDR2 SVGAGI (reference sequence). The junction had 10 bases not matched to a gene; V was cut back by 10 bases and J by 7 bases. CDR3 DNA: TGTGCCACATCGACAGGGTATAGTAATGAGCAGTTCTTC. Encoded protein: CATSTGYSNEQFF.

The chain has TRBV2 and TRBJ2-1; no firm D call. The germline V gene has CDR1 SNHLY and CDR2 FYNNEI. This CDR3 has 14 amino acids. The V gene lost 9 bases and the J gene lost 2 bases, with 14 bases spanning the gap. The CDR3 loop reads CARLVDGAYNEQFF. Here the CDR3 DNA reads TGTGCCAGATTAGTTGACGGAGCCTACAATGAGCAGTTCTTC.

The chain couples TRBV4-1 to TRBJ2-3, with D perhaps TRBD2 (6 bases). The V gene lost 3 bases and the J gene lost 0 bases, with 10 bases spanning the gap. This CDR3 region has 15 residues. The germline V gene has CDR1 MGHRA and CDR2 YSYEKL. CDR3 coding DNA: TGCGCCAGCAGCCATCGGCTAGCGAGCACAGATACGCAGTATTTT. This gives the protein CASSHRLASTDTQYF.

The CDR3 nucleotides are TGTGCCAGCAGTCGACAGGGGAGGGCCTCCTACGAGCAGTACTTC. Protein product: CASSRQGRASYEQYF. V and J are TRBV5-6 and TRBJ2-7; D possibly corresponds to TRBD1 (8 bases). The CDR3 totals 15 residues. Trimming removed 5 bases at V and 0 bases at J, with 15 bases between. CDR1 and CDR2 from the germline V gene are SGHDT and YYEEEE.

The CDR3, as DNA: TGTGCCAGCAGTTCGGGACACTTCACTGAAGCTTTCTTT. Protein product: CASSSGHFTEAFF. The genes are TRBV6-5 and TRBJ1-1; possibly TRBD1 for D (6 bases). V was pared by 4 bases and J by 4 bases, with 10 bases between. The CDR3 loop spans 13 amino acids. Per germline, CDR1 MNHEY and CDR2 SVGAGI.

The chain recombines TRBV5-1 with TRBJ2-1; 11 positions agree with TRBD2. With V trimmed by 4 bases and J by 10 bases, 13 bases remained unmatched. This CDR3 is 16 amino acids long. Germline assignment: CDR1 SGHRS and CDR2 YFSETQ. The CDR3 DNA follows: TGCGCCAGCAGCGGAGGTGGTACTAGCGGGAGTGTGGAGCAGTTCTTC. Its protein product is CASSGGGTSGSVEQFF. Based on the CDR3 plus reference TRBV5-1 and TRBJ2-1, the full variable domain is KAGVTQTPRYLIKTRGQQVTLSCSPISGHRSVSWYQQTPGQGLQFLFEYFSETQRNKGNFPGRFSGRQFSNSRSEMNVSTLELGDSALYLCASSGGGTSGSVEQFFGPGTRLTVL.

The CDR3 DNA follows: TGTGCCACCAGCAGGCCCGGACAGATAAATCAGCCCCAGCATTTT. Encoded protein: CATSRPGQINQPQHF. V usage is TRBV15 and J usage is TRBJ1-5; tentatively, D is TRBD1 (6 bases). This CDR3 contains 15 residues. V was shortened by 3 bases and J by 4 bases, with 13 bases between the two germline ends. Per germline, CDR1 LNHNV and CDR2 YYDKDF (reference sequence).

CDR3 in DNA: TGTGCCAGCAGTTTTGGGGGGGATGAGCAGTACTTC. Protein: CASSFGGDEQYF. The genes are TRBV25-1 and TRBJ2-7, with 7 bases that match TRBD2. J lost 7 bases, V lost 5 bases, and 5 bases had no gene match. The germline gives CDR1 MGHDK, CDR2 SYGVNS. The CDR3 runs to 12 residues.

The V gene is TRBV19, the J gene TRBJ2-7, with 13 bases fitting TRBD2. CDR1 and CDR2 from the germline V gene are LNHDA and SQIVND (reference sequence). This CDR3 region has 18 residues. The V segment lost 6 bases and the J segment 0 bases; nucleotides outside the gene matches: 11. CDR3 in amino acids: CASSLAGTSGTFSYEQYF. CDR3 nucleotides: TGTGCCAGTAGCCTCGCCGGGACTAGCGGGACCTTCTCCTACGAGCAGTACTTC.

The CDR3 bases are TGTGCCAGCAATCTTGCTGGACTAGCGGGAACCGAGCAGTACTTC. Residues: CASNLAGLAGTEQYF. This chain connects TRBV28 to TRBJ2-7; 12 nucleotides line up with TRBD2. Germline lookup yields CDR1 MDHEN and CDR2 SYDVKM. This CDR3 has 15 residues. With V trimmed by 7 bases and J by 6 bases, 10 bases remained unmatched.

The chain has TRBV7-9 and TRBJ2-4, with D possibly TRBD1 on 6 matching bases. Germline lookup yields CDR1 SEHNR and CDR2 FQNEAQ (reference sequence). Trimming removed 2 bases at V and 1 base at J, with 15 bases between. The CDR3 sequence is 17 residues long. CDR3 sequence: CASSLSRTALAKNIQYF. In DNA, the CDR3 is TGTGCCAGCAGCTTATCCCGGACAGCGCTTGCCAAAAACATTCAGTACTTC.

This clone was counted a few times. J is TRBJ1-1 and V is TRBV29-1, with no clear D. The germline V gene encodes CDR1 SQVTM and CDR2 ANQGSEA. There are 13 residues in the CDR3. Deletions cut 1 base from V and 2 bases from J, with 8 bases between. CDR3 amino acids: CSVEVVRNTEAFF. The DNA for the CDR3 is TGCAGCGTTGAAGTGGTGAGAAACACTGAAGCTTTCTTT.

This clone was seen only once. This sequence joins TRBV28 and TRBJ2-1, with 7 bases that match TRBD2. After removal of 6 bases from V and 5 bases from J, the junction contained 10 bases not matched to a gene. Germline CDR1 reads MDHEN; CDR2 reads SYDVKM. The CDR3 is 15 amino acids. CDR3 coding DNA: TGTGCCAGCAGGTTACTAGCGAGGAGGAACAATGAGCAGTTCTTC. Its protein is CASRLLARRNNEQFF.